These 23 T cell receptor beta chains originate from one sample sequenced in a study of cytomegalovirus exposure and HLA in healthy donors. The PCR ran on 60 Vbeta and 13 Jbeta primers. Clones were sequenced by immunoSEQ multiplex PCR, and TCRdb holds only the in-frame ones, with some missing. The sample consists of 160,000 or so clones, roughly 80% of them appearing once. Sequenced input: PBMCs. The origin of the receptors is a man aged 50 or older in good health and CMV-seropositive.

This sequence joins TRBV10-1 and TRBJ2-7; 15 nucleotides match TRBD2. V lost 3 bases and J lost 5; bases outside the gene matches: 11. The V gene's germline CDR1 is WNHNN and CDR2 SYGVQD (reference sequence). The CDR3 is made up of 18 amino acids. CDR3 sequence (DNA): TGCGCCAGCAGTGACCGGACTAGCGGGAGGGCCGTTCGAAACGAGCAGTACTTC. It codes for CASSDRTSGRAVRNEQYF.

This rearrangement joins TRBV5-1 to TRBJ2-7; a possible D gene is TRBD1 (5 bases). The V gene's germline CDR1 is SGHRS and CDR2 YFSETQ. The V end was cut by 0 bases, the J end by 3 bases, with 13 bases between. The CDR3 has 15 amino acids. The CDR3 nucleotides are TGCGCCAGCAGCTTGGCCCCAGGGATCAGCTACGAGCAGTACTTC. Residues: CASSLAPGISYEQYF.

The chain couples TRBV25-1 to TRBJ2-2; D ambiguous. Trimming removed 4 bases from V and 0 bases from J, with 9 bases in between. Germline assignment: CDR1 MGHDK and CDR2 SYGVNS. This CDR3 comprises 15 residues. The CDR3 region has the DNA TGTGCCAGCAGTGCCCTGGAGCCGAACACCGGGGAGCTGTTTTTT. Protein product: CASSALEPNTGELFF.

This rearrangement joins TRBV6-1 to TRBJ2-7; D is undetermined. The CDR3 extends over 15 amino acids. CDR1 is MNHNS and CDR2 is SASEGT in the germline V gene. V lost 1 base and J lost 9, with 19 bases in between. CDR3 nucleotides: TGTGCCAGCAGTGAAGTCGGTGGGCAGTTGGCCCGGCAGTACTTC. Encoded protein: CASSEVGGQLARQYF.

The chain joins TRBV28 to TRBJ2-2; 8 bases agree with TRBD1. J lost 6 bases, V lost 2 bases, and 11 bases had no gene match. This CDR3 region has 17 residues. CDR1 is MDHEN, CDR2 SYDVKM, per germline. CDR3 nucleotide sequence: TGTGCCAGCAGTTTAAACCGGGACAGGCGAAAGGCCGGGGAGCTGTTTTTT. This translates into CASSLNRDRRKAGELFF.

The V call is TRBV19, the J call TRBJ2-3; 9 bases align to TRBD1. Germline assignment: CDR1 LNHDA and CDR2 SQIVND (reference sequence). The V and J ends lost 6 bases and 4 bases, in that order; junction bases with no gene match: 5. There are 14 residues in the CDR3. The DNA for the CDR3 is TGTGCCAGTAGCCAACAGGGGGCCGCAGATACGCAGTATTTT. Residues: CASSQQGAADTQYF.

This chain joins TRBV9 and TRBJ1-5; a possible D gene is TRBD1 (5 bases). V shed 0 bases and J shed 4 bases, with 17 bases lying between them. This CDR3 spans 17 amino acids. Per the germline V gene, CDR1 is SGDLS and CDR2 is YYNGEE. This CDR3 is CASSVGRREGANQPQHF. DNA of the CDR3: TGTGCCAGCAGCGTAGGGAGGCGGGAAGGGGCGAATCAGCCCCAGCATTTT.

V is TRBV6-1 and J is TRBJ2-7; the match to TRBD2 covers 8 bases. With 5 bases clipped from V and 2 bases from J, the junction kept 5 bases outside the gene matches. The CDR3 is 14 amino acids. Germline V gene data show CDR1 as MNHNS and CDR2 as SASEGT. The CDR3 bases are TGTGCCAGCAGTTCTCTAGCGGGTGCCTACGAGCAGTACTTC. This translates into CASSSLAGAYEQYF.

CDR3 in DNA: TGTGCCAGTAGTATAGAGACATTTTGGGGCAATCAGCCCCAGCATTTT. Its translation is CASSIETFWGNQPQHF. The genes are TRBV19 and TRBJ1-5; no clear D. Germline CDR1 is LNHDA and CDR2 is SQIVND (reference sequence). Trimming removed 0 bases from V and 2 bases from J, with 11 bases in between. This CDR3 has 16 residues.

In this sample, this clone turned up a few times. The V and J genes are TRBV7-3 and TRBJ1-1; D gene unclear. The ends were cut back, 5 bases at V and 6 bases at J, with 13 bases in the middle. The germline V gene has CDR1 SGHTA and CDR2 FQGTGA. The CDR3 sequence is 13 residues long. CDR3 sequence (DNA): TGTGCCAGCAGCGATGGACTCAAATCTGAAGCTTTCTTT. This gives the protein CASSDGLKSEAFF.

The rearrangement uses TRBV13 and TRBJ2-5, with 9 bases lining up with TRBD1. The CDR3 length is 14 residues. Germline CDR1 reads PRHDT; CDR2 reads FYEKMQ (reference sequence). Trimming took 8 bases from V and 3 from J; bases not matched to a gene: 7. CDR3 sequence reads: CASGNRGREETQYF. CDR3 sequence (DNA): TGTGCCAGCGGTAACAGGGGGCGGGAAGAGACCCAGTACTTC.

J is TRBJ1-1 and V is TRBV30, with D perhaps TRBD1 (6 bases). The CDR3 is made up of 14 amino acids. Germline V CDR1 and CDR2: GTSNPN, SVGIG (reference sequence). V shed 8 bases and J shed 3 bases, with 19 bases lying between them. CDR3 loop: CAGIYQGRDTEAFF. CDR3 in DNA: TGTGCCGGGATATATCAGGGGAGGGACACTGAAGCTTTCTTT.

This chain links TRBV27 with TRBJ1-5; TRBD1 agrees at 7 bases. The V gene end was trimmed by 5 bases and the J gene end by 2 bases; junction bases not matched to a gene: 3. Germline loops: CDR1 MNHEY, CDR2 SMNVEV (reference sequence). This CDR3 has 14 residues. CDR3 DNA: TGTGCCAGCAGTCACAGGGGTGGCAATCAGCCCCAGCATTTT. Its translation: CASSHRGGNQPQHF.

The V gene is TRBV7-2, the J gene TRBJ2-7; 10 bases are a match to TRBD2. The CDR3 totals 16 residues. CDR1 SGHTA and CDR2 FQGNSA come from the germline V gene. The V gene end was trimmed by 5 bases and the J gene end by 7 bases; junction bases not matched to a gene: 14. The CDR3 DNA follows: TGTGCCAGCAGCACTAGCGGGATAGCGGGAGCTGGGGAGCAGTACTTC. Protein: CASSTSGIAGAGEQYF. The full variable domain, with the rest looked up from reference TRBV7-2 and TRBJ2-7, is GAGVSQSPSNKVTEKGKDVELRCDPISGHTALYWYRQSLGQGLEFLIYFQGNSAPDKSGLPSDRFSAERTGGSVSTLTIQRTQQEDSAVYLCASSTSGIAGAGEQYFGPGTRLTVT.

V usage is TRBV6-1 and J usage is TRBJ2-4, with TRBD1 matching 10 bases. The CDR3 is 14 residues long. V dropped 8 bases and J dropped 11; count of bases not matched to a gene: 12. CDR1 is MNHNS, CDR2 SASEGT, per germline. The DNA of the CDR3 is TGTGCCAGCGAACAGGGGTCCGGGACAGGGGTTCAGTACTTC. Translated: CASEQGSGTGVQYF.

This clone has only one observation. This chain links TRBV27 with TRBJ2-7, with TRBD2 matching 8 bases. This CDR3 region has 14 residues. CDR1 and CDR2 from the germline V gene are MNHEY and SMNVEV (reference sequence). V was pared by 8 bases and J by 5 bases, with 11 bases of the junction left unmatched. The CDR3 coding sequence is TGTGCCAGCCCCCCCCGGGAGGGGGTCGACGAGCAGTACTTC. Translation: CASPPREGVDEQYF.

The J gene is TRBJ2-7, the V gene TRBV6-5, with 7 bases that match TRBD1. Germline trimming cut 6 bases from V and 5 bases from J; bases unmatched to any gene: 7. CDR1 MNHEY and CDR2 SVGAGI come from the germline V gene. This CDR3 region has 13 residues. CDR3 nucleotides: TGTGCCAGCAGAGAACAGGGGCGACACGAGCAGTACTTC. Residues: CASREQGRHEQYF.

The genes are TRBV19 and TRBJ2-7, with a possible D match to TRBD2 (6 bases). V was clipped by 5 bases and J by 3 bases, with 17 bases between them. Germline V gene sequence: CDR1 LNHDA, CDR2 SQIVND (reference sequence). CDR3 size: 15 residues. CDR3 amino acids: CASSPETRVDYEQYF. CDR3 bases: TGTGCCAGTAGTCCAGAGACTAGAGTTGACTACGAGCAGTACTTC.

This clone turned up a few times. CDR3 DNA sequence: TGTGCCAGCAGCCCGGCTTGGGGCGAAAACATTCAGTACTTC. Translation: CASSPAWGENIQYF. The rearrangement links TRBV7-2 to TRBJ2-4, with a possible D match to TRBD1 (5 bases). V lost 5 bases and J 5 bases, leaving 13 bases between the germline ends. The CDR3 is 14 residues long. Germline loops: CDR1 SGHTA, CDR2 FQGNSA.

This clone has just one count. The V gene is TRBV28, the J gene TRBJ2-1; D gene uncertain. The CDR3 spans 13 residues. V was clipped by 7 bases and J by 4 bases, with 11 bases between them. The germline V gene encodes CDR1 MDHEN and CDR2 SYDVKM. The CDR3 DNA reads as TGTGCCAGCACCCGGGTCAGTTACAATGAGCAGTTCTTC. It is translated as CASTRVSYNEQFF.

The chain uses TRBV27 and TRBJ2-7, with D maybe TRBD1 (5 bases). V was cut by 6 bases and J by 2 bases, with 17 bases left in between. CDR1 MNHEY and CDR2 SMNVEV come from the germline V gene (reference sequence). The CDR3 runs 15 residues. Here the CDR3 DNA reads TGTGCCAGCAGAACCGGGTATTGGGGCCCCTACGAGCAGTACTTC. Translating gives CASRTGYWGPYEQYF.

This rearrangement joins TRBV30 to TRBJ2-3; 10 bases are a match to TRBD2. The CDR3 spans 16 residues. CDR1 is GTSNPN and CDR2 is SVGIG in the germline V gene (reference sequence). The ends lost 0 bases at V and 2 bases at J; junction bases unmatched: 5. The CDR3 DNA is TGTGCCTGGAGTGTTCTTAGCGGGGGGACCACAGATACGCAGTATTTT. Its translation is CAWSVLSGGTTDTQYF.

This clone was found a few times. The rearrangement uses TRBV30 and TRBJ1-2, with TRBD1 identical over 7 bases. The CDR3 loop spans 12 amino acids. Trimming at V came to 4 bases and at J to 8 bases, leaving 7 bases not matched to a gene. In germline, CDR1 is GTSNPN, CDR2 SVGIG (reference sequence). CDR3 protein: CAWNTGVRGYTF. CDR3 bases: TGTGCCTGGAATACAGGGGTTAGGGGCTACACCTTC.